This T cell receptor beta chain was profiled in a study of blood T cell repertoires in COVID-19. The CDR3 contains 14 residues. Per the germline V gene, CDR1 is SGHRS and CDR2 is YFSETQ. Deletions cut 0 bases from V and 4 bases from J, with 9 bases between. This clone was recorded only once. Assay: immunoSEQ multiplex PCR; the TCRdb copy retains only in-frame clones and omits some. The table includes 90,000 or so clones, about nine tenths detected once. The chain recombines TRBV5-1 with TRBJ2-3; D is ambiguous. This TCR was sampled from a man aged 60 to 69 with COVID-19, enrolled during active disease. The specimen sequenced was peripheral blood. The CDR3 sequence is CASSLVAGSDTQYF. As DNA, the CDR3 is TGCGCCAGCAGCTTGGTTGCCGGGTCAGATACGCAGTATTTT.